These 10 T cell receptor beta chains were sequenced from one sample in a study of blood T cell repertoires in COVID-19. Sequenced by immunoSEQ multiplex PCR; TCRdb stores in-frame clones only, minus some. The sample lists around 310,000 clones, about nine tenths occurring once. Sample: peripheral blood. All receptors derive from a woman between 25 and 40 years old with COVID-19, enrolled during active disease.

The chain is built from TRBV29-1 and TRBJ2-3; TRBD1 might be the D (5 bases). Germline values: CDR1 SQVTM, CDR2 ANQGSEA. The CDR3 totals 12 residues. Trimming took 4 bases from V and 1 from J, leaving 6 bases between them. The CDR3 region is CSVVRGTDTQYF. CDR3 sequence (DNA): TGCAGCGTTGTCAGGGGCACAGATACGCAGTATTTT.

The genes are TRBV2 and TRBJ2-7; 7 bases are a match to TRBD1. Germline V gives CDR1 SNHLY, CDR2 FYNNEI. The trim removed 4 bases at V and 2 bases at J, leaving 8 bases unmatched. This CDR3 is 15 amino acids long. The CDR3 reads CASSGRDRITYEQYF. The CDR3 DNA reads TGTGCCAGCAGTGGCCGGGACAGAATAACCTACGAGCAGTACTTC.

As concerns this clone: Other DNA variants within this sample encode the same CDR3. The chain has TRBV7-2 and TRBJ2-1; 11 positions agree with TRBD2. The CDR3 covers 16 residues. The junction had 1 base not matched to a gene; V was cut back by 0 bases and J by 3 bases. Germline loops: CDR1 SGHTA, CDR2 FQGNSA. CDR3 region: CASSLAGTSGYNEQFF. Here the CDR3 DNA reads TGTGCCAGCAGCTTAGCGGGGACTAGCGGCTACAATGAGCAGTTCTTC.

This clone is a singleton in its sample. The rearrangement uses TRBV6-5 and TRBJ2-4; D may be TRBD1 (5 bases). This CDR3 has 15 amino acids. Trimming removed 6 bases from V and 0 bases from J, with 12 bases in between. Germline V lookup: CDR1 MNHEY, CDR2 SVGAGI. The CDR3 loop is CASRAGILAKNIQYF. CDR3 sequence (DNA): TGTGCCAGCAGAGCAGGGATTCTAGCCAAAAACATTCAGTACTTC.

The chain couples TRBV6-2 or TRBV6-3 to TRBJ2-1; 11 bases align to TRBD2. V was pared by 2 bases and J by 3 bases, with 3 bases of the junction left unmatched. The CDR3 has 16 amino acids. Germline V lookup: CDR1 MNHEY, CDR2 SVGEGT. In DNA form, the CDR3 reads TGTGCCAGCAGTTACCAACTAGCGGGAGTCTACAATGAGCAGTTCTTC. Its translation: CASSYQLAGVYNEQFF.

The genes are TRBV5-1 and TRBJ1-2; 8 bases align to TRBD1. Germline CDR1 is SGHRS and CDR2 is YFSETQ. Losses at the gene ends were 2 bases for V and 4 bases for J; bases not matched to a gene: 7. This CDR3 spans 15 amino acids. The CDR3 sequence: CASSFHWTGLYGYTF. The CDR3 DNA follows: TGCGCCAGCAGCTTCCACTGGACAGGGCTCTATGGCTACACCTTC. The entire variable domain, with the rest obtained from reference TRBV5-1 and TRBJ1-2, is as follows: KAGVTQTPRYLIKTRGQQVTLSCSPISGHRSVSWYQQTPGQGLQFLFEYFSETQRNKGNFPGRFSGRQFSNSRSEMNVSTLELGDSALYLCASSFHWTGLYGYTFGSGTRLTVV.

This chain uses TRBV6-5 with TRBJ1-2; 7 bases line up with TRBD1. The CDR3 totals 14 residues. CDR1 and CDR2 (germline): MNHEY, SVGAGI. V lost 0 bases and J lost 4; bases outside the gene matches: 2. The CDR3 loop reads CASSYSGTAYGYTF. The CDR3, as DNA: TGTGCCAGCAGTTACTCCGGGACAGCCTATGGCTACACCTTC.

This chain joins TRBV18 and TRBJ2-1; 9 positions agree with TRBD2. The CDR3 contains 15 residues. The ends lost 3 bases at V and 6 bases at J; junction bases unmatched: 6. The germline CDR1 and CDR2 sequences are KGHSH and LQKENI. The CDR3 DNA reads as TGTGCCAGCTCACCTTTTGCGGGAGGGCCCAATGAGCAGTTCTTC. Translated: CASSPFAGGPNEQFF.

This clone was seen once. The chain links TRBV19 to TRBJ2-1; D is perhaps TRBD1 (5 bases). Germline V gene lookup returns CDR1 LNHDA and CDR2 SQIVND (reference sequence). The CDR3 length is 12 residues. Deletions cut 5 bases from V and 9 bases from J, with 11 bases between. CDR3 DNA sequence: TGTGCCAGTAGTTGGGGCCGAGGTGAGCAGTTCTTC. Its protein is CASSWGRGEQFF.

This clone was seen once. The chain uses TRBV28 and TRBJ1-2; 7 bases are a match to TRBD1. With 6 bases clipped from V and 4 bases from J, the junction kept 11 bases outside the gene matches. The CDR3 runs to 15 residues. The germline V gene has CDR1 MDHEN and CDR2 SYDVKM. The CDR3 DNA is TGTGCCAGCAGGGTTCCAGGGGGAGATGGCTATGGCTACACCTTC. Its protein is CASRVPGGDGYGYTF.